This T cell receptor beta chain came from a study of shared clonotypes between healthy human individuals. Study conclusions and caveats: Only a few donors were included, so the genetic and exposure-history diversity represented was limited.

Germline CDR1 and CDR2: SNHLY and FYNNEI. The V and J ends lost 4 bases and 2 bases respectively, with 9 bases between them. This CDR3 has 13 amino acids. A word on this clone: As yet, its antigen is unknown.

TCRdb keeps only in-frame clones here, not all; method: immunoSEQ multiplex PCR. Of approximately 2.1 million clones listed, 93% are singletons. The rearrangement joins TRBV2 to TRBJ2-7, with unresolved D. The sample consisted of naive CD4+ T cells from PBMCs. Subset reported: CD45RA+ positively selected. This sequence was found in a man aged 18-30 years in good health. Some clones in this sample may be carry-over from other donors' samples. CDR3 amino acids: CASSARVAYEQYF. In DNA form, the CDR3 reads TGTGCCAGCAGTGCCCGGGTTGCCTACGAGCAGTACTTC.